Listed below are T cell receptor beta chains from one sample, sequenced in a study of T cell changes during pregnancy in multiple sclerosis. Generated by immunoSEQ multiplex PCR, the TCRdb table keeps only in-frame clones and is missing some. The profile shows about 70,000 clones, 75% to 95% of them singletons. Source: peripheral blood, taken in the first trimester of pregnancy. Receptor source: a female donor with multiple sclerosis, enrolled in a pregnancy study. The CDR3 runs from the conserved cysteine through the conserved F or W. The order of the fields is clone size, D gene, J gene, V gene, CDR3 protein, CDR3 DNA. A D gene is named only where the DNA matches it firmly. Part of the rows lack a size; the others show once, few, many or a class for expanded clones.

. . TRBJ2-7 TRBV11-2 CASSPTGAASEGGQYF TGTGCCAGCAGCCCCACGGGCGCCGCAAGCGAGGGAGGGCAGTACTTC
. . TRBJ1-2 TRBV7-9 CASHIQPTRDGYTF TGTGCCAGCCATATTCAGCCTACTCGGGATGGCTACACCTTC
. . TRBJ1-2 TRBV28 CASNSGNHGYTF TGTGCCAGCAACTCGGGAAACCATGGCTACACCTTC
. . TRBJ2-7 TRBV14 CASSVQGLGYEQYF TGTGCCAGCAGCGTACAGGGTCTCGGGTACGAGCAGTACTTC
. . TRBJ2-1 TRBV7-3 CASSPKTSSYNEQFF TGTGCCAGCAGCCCCAAGACAAGCTCCTACAATGAGCAGTTCTTC
. . TRBJ1-5 TRBV28 CASTTGRTSNQPQHF TGTGCCAGCACCACAGGACGTACTAGCAATCAGCCCCAGCATTTT
. TRBD1 TRBJ2-4 TRBV9 CASSENPGQVGNIQYF TGTGCCAGCAGCGAAAACCCGGGACAGGTCGGAAACATTCAGTACTTC
. . TRBJ1-2 TRBV27 CASSLSIGPGQSGYTF TGTGCCAGCAGTTTATCGATCGGACCAGGGCAAAGTGGCTACACCTTC
once TRBD1 TRBJ1-1 TRBV27 CASRDLGQAHKAFF TGTGCCAGCAGGGACCTCGGACAGGCCCATAAAGCTTTCTTT
. TRBD1 TRBJ1-2 TRBV4-2 CASSPDRGYGYTF TGTGCCAGCAGCCCCGACAGGGGATATGGCTACACCTTC
. . TRBJ2-1 TRBV5-8 CASSPGTFGQIYNEQFF TGTGCCAGCAGCCCTGGGACTTTCGGTCAGATTTACAATGAGCAGTTCTTC
. . TRBJ2-2 TRBV19 CASTVQKNTGELFF TGTGCCAGTACCGTACAGAAGAACACCGGGGAGCTGTTTTTT
. . TRBJ1-2 TRBV9 CASSVGGQGTYGYTF TGTGCCAGCAGCGTAGGCGGTCAGGGTACCTATGGCTACACCTTC
. . TRBJ2-7 TRBV5-1 CASSLSGKSSYEQYF TGCGCCAGCAGCTTGAGTGGTAAGAGCTCCTACGAGCAGTACTTC
. . TRBJ1-2 TRBV5-5 CASSLAGIRRGYGYTF TGTGCCAGCAGTTTAGCGGGTATCAGAAGAGGCTATGGCTACACCTTC
. . TRBJ1-1 TRBV7-9 CASSRDSNTEAFF TGTGCCAGCAGCCGAGACTCGAACACTGAAGCTTTCTTT
. TRBD1 TRBJ2-4 TRBV27 CASSATTGTALIAKNIQYF TGTGCCAGCAGTGCCACCACGGGGACAGCCCTAATAGCCAAAAACATTCAGTACTTC
. . TRBJ2-6 TRBV2 CASSDAGSGANVLTF TGTGCCAGCAGTGATGCAGGGTCTGGGGCCAACGTCCTGACTTTC
. TRBD1 TRBJ1-3 TRBV9 CASSPTGQANTIYF TGTGCCAGCAGCCCGACGGGACAGGCAAACACCATATATTTT
. . TRBJ2-3 TRBV28 CASKDRATDTQYF TGTGCCAGCAAAGACAGAGCAACAGATACGCAGTATTTT
. . TRBJ2-7 TRBV7-6 CASSLGLSIYEQYF TGTGCCAGCAGCTTAGGACTATCGATCTACGAGCAGTACTTC
once TRBD1 TRBJ1-1 TRBV18 CASSRDREYTEAFF TGTGCCAGCTCACGGGACAGAGAGTACACTGAAGCTTTCTTT
. . TRBJ2-1 TRBV5-1 CASSLLPSGGYNEQFF TGCGCCAGCAGCTTGCTTCCCAGCGGAGGATACAATGAGCAGTTCTTC
. . TRBJ2-5 TRBV5-4 CASSLVGGETQYF TGTGCCAGCAGCTTGGTAGGGGGAGAGACCCAGTACTTC
. TRBD2 TRBJ2-3 TRBV28 CASSLPGGLAGGPMVADTQYF TGTGCCAGCAGTCTCCCCGGGGGACTAGCGGGAGGGCCGATGGTTGCAGATACGCAGTATTTT
once . TRBJ1-5 TRBV19 CASTGDLRNQPQHF TGTGCCAGTACAGGGGATCTCCGAAATCAGCCCCAGCATTTT
. TRBD2 TRBJ2-2 TRBV6-1 CASSEYLGGKSNTGELFF TGTGCCAGCAGTGAATACCTGGGGGGGAAGTCGAACACCGGGGAGCTGTTTTTT
. TRBD2 TRBJ2-1 TRBV27 CASTAGGGYNEQFF TGTGCCAGCACGGCGGGAGGGGGGTACAATGAGCAGTTCTTC
. TRBD2 TRBJ2-3 TRBV10-3 CAISRLAGASTDTQYF TGTGCCATCAGTCGACTAGCGGGGGCTAGCACAGATACGCAGTATTTT
. . TRBJ2-5 TRBV2 CASSEPGTPRQETQYF TGTGCCAGCAGTGAACCGGGGACTCCCCGGCAAGAGACCCAGTACTTC
. . TRBJ1-2 TRBV2 CASSERGGSSYGYTF TGTGCCAGCAGTGAAAGGGGGGGATCGAGCTATGGCTACACCTTC
. . TRBJ1-2 TRBV28 CASSPRGTRESTPPGGYTF TGTGCCAGCAGCCCACGCGGGACGCGTGAATCGACACCCCCAGGGGGCTACACCTTC
. . TRBJ2-2 TRBV6-5 CASSYGQGFGELFF TGTGCCAGCAGTTACGGCCAGGGGTTCGGGGAGCTGTTTTTT
. TRBD1 TRBJ1-4 TRBV27 CASSTRTGGREKLFF TGTGCCAGCAGTACCCGGACAGGGGGCAGGGAAAAACTGTTTTTT
. . TRBJ2-3 TRBV11-3 CASSLSYGINTDTQYF TGTGCCAGCAGCTTATCATACGGGATCAACACAGATACGCAGTATTTT
. TRBD1 TRBJ1-2 TRBV7-8 CASSYDTGGSGYTF TGTGCCAGCAGCTACGATACAGGGGGATCGGGCTACACCTTC
. . TRBJ1-2 TRBV6-5 CASSILGANYGYTF TGTGCCAGCAGTATCCTCGGGGCTAACTATGGCTACACCTTC
. TRBD2 TRBJ2-3 TRBV30 CAWTLSWTSGSTDTQYF TGTGCCTGGACTCTAAGTTGGACTAGCGGTAGCACAGATACGCAGTATTTT
. . TRBJ2-7 TRBV25-1 CASSEAGRGWNEQYF TGTGCCAGCAGTGAAGCCGGTCGGGGTTGGAACGAGCAGTACTTC
. TRBD1 TRBJ2-2 TRBV10-3 CAIRPTGADGTGELFF TGTGCCATCAGGCCCACAGGGGCGGACGGCACCGGGGAGCTGTTTTTT
. . TRBJ1-2 TRBV19 CASSPYGGHHGYTF TGTGCCAGTAGTCCCTACGGGGGGCATCATGGCTACACCTTC
. . TRBJ1-3 TRBV7-8 CASSPISSGNTIYF TGTGCCAGCAGCCCGATCAGCTCTGGAAACACCATATATTTT
. . TRBJ2-7 TRBV6-5 CASSRRGSPNEQYF TGTGCCAGCAGTCGCCGGGGATCCCCAAACGAGCAGTACTTC
. TRBD1 TRBJ2-7 TRBV5-4 CASSLDRGPYEQYF TGTGCCAGCAGCCTAGACAGGGGGCCCTACGAGCAGTACTTC
. TRBD1 TRBJ2-5 TRBV28 CASRGPTGETGETQYF TGTGCCAGCAGAGGCCCGACAGGGGAGACCGGAGAGACCCAGTACTTC
once TRBD1 TRBJ2-2 TRBV2 CASRGKGTANTGELFF TGTGCCAGCAGGGGGAAAGGGACAGCGAACACCGGGGAGCTGTTTTTT
. . TRBJ2-1 TRBV7-6 CASSLDRTSYNEQFF TGTGCCAGCAGCCTCGACAGGACCTCCTACAATGAGCAGTTCTTC
. . TRBJ1-3 TRBV10-3 CATVLGGQGRNTIYF TGTGCCACCGTACTTGGTGGGCAGGGTAGGAACACCATATATTTT
. TRBD1 TRBJ2-6 TRBV19 CASSVRDRGQIPGANVLTF TGTGCCAGTAGTGTCCGGGACAGGGGGCAAATACCTGGGGCCAACGTCCTGACTTTC
. TRBD1 TRBJ1-5 TRBV6-6 CASRVQGGSNQPQHF TGTGCCAGCAGGGTACAGGGGGGAAGCAATCAGCCCCAGCATTTT